What follows describes a single T cell receptor beta chain. TCRdb independently ran MiXCR on the 5' RACE reads; one entry per CDR3 protein. The repertoire consists of about 190,000 distinct CDR3 sequences, with 13% occurring once and the leading ten covering approximately 11%. Unmatched junction bases numbered 7, after V lost 7 bases and J lost 5 bases. The CDR3 runs to 14 residues. The sample belongs to a study of CD8 T cells in ankylosing spondylitis. Sequenced sample: blood, either unsorted or a sorted T cell fraction (not recorded which). The V gene is TRBV12-3 or TRBV12-4, the J gene TRBJ2-1, with 8 bases lining up with TRBD2. The source is a female donor with ankylosing spondylitis or in good health (not recorded which). The CDR3 is CASIRAGVDNEQFF. CDR3 nucleotide sequence: TGTGCCAGCATTCGAGCGGGAGTAGACAATGAGCAGTTCTTC.